Listed below are T cell receptor beta chains from one sample, sequenced in a study of blood T cell repertoires in COVID-19. The table came from immunoSEQ multiplex PCR; TCRdb's copy has only in-frame clones and leaves some out. The sample lists roughly 380,000 clones; about four fifths were seen once. Material for sequencing was peripheral blood. Receptors originate from a human donor with acute or convalescent COVID-19. The donor label of this sample is uncertain. Each CDR3 is given with its conserved first and last residue. Fields, in order: CDR3 protein, CDR3 DNA, D gene, clone size, J gene, V gene. D genes are given only for firm matches. The size entry is marked missing in some rows and otherwise reads once, few, many or a size class.

CDR3: CASSPTPYEQYF
DNA: TGTGCCAGCAGCCCTACCCCCTACGAGCAGTACTTC
D: NA
size: NA
J: TRBJ2-7
V: TRBV3-1/TRBV3-2

CDR3: CASSTQQGWETQYF
DNA: TGTGCCAGTAGTACCCAACAGGGCTGGGAGACCCAGTACTTC
D: NA
size: NA
J: TRBJ2-5
V: TRBV19

CDR3: CASSVLLTGELFF
DNA: TGCGCCAGCAGTGTCTTGTTAACCGGGGAGCTGTTTTTT
D: NA
size: few
J: TRBJ2-2
V: TRBV10-1

CDR3: CASSLGQGLEQYF
DNA: TGTGCCAGCAGCCTAGGACAGGGGCTCGAGCAGTACTTC
D: TRBD1
size: NA
J: TRBJ2-7
V: TRBV5-6

CDR3: CASSLAYGRGQPQHF
DNA: TGCGCCAGCAGCTTGGCCTATGGCAGAGGGCAGCCCCAGCATTTT
D: NA
size: NA
J: TRBJ1-5
V: TRBV5-1

CDR3: CASSLSERTLREQYF
DNA: TGTGCCAGCAGCTTATCGGAGCGAACCTTACGGGAGCAGTACTTC
D: NA
size: NA
J: TRBJ2-7
V: TRBV7-9

CDR3: CASSLTGGQNTEAFF
DNA: TGTGCCAGCAGTTTAACAGGGGGGCAGAACACTGAAGCTTTCTTT
D: TRBD1
size: NA
J: TRBJ1-1
V: TRBV6-4

CDR3: CASSLVRAGGYGYTF
DNA: TGTGCCAGCAGCTTAGTTCGGGCGGGAGGCTATGGCTACACCTTC
D: NA
size: NA
J: TRBJ1-2
V: TRBV7-9

CDR3: CASSSNLYEQYF
DNA: TGTGCCAGCAGTTCTAACCTCTACGAGCAGTACTTC
D: NA
size: NA
J: TRBJ2-7
V: TRBV6-5

CDR3: CASRPQGNTGELFF
DNA: TGTGCCAGCAGACCGCAGGGGAACACCGGGGAGCTGTTTTTT
D: NA
size: NA
J: TRBJ2-2
V: TRBV6-5

CDR3: CASSLVQGTAGELFF
DNA: TGTGCCAGCAGTTTGGTACAGGGTACTGCCGGGGAGCTGTTTTTT
D: NA
size: NA
J: TRBJ2-2
V: TRBV27

CDR3: CASSPQVNTEAFF
DNA: TGTGCCAGCAGCCCACAGGTGAACACTGAAGCTTTCTTT
D: NA
size: NA
J: TRBJ1-1
V: TRBV12-3/TRBV12-4

CDR3: CASSLGSGGRNEQFF
DNA: TGTGCCAGCAGCTTAGGAAGCGGGGGGAGGAATGAGCAGTTCTTC
D: TRBD2
size: NA
J: TRBJ2-1
V: TRBV11-3

CDR3: CASSPPFGQRGNTIYF
DNA: TGTGCCAGCTCACCACCCTTCGGACAGCGGGGAAACACCATATATTTT
D: NA
size: few
J: TRBJ1-3
V: TRBV18

CDR3: CAWSGGLAVSYNEQFF
DNA: TGTGCCTGGAGTGGGGGACTAGCGGTATCCTACAATGAGCAGTTCTTC
D: TRBD2
size: NA
J: TRBJ2-1
V: TRBV30

CDR3: CASATDSYNEQFF
DNA: TGTGCCAGCGCCACAGACAGCTACAATGAGCAGTTCTTC
D: NA
size: NA
J: TRBJ2-1
V: TRBV6-5